Shown below are 25 T cell receptor beta chains from a single sample sequenced in a study of T cell changes during pregnancy in multiple sclerosis. Profiling relied on immunoSEQ multiplex PCR, and the TCRdb table lists in-frame clones only, not all of them. This sample yields about 72,000 clones, of which roughly nine tenths are seen a single time; under 2% belongs to the top ten. The material was peripheral blood, obtained in the first trimester of pregnancy. These receptors originate from a female donor in good health, enrolled as a control in a pregnancy study.

In regard to this clone: The junction differs from germline at one of its ends, possibly a read error. The V call is TRBV6-1, the J call TRBJ1-4, with TRBD1 matching over 12 bases. The CDR3 sequence is 14 residues long. Per germline, CDR1 MNHNS and CDR2 SASEGT. The DNA for the CDR3 is TGTGCAAGCAAGGAGGGGACAGGGGGCGAAAAACTGTTTTTT. This gives the protein CASKEGTGGEKLFF.

This rearrangement joins TRBV7-9 to TRBJ2-7; 7 nucleotides match TRBD1. This CDR3 region has 15 residues. The germline V gene encodes CDR1 SEHNR and CDR2 FQNEAQ (reference sequence). After removal of 1 base from V and 0 bases from J, the junction contained 3 bases not matched to a gene. The CDR3 spells CASSLVAGGSYEQYF. CDR3 bases: TGTGCCAGCAGCTTAGTTGCAGGGGGCTCCTACGAGCAGTACTTC.

This clone was observed once. The chain employs TRBV28 and TRBJ2-3, with a tentative D call TRBD1 (6 bases). V was pared by 6 bases and J by 2 bases, with 18 bases between. Germline CDR1 reads MDHEN; CDR2 reads SYDVKM. This CDR3 region has 16 residues. The chain's CDR3 is CASSLGTPGNTDTQYF. DNA of the CDR3: TGTGCCAGCAGCCTTGGGACACCCGGAAACACAGATACGCAGTATTTT.

The rearrangement links TRBV29-1 to TRBJ2-1; D might be TRBD2 (5 bases). The germline V gene encodes CDR1 SQVTM and CDR2 ANQGSEA. V dropped 2 bases and J dropped 9 bases, with 20 bases sitting between them. This CDR3 contains 15 residues. The CDR3 DNA reads as TGCAGCGTTGAAAGGAGGCGCCCTGGGGTGGTTGAGCAGTTCTTC. Translation gives CSVERRRPGVVEQFF.

The J gene is TRBJ1-4, the V gene TRBV7-9; D is unresolved. V was pared by 5 bases and J by 5 bases, with 12 bases between. CDR3 length: 14 residues. Germline V gives CDR1 SEHNR, CDR2 FQNEAQ (reference sequence). CDR3 nucleotides: TGTGCCAGCAGCGCAACCGGGAGCAATGAAAAACTGTTTTTT. This sequence encodes CASSATGSNEKLFF.

V is TRBV5-1 and J is TRBJ2-7; D might be TRBD2 (6 bases). The CDR3 covers 16 residues. Per the germline V gene, CDR1 is SGHRS and CDR2 is YFSETQ. V lost 5 bases to trimming and J lost 0 bases, with 18 bases between them. The CDR3 here is CASSPRTIINSYEQYF. CDR3 bases: TGCGCCAGCAGTCCTCGGACTATAATTAACTCCTACGAGCAGTACTTC.

The chain employs TRBV2 and TRBJ1-5; TRBD1 might be the D (6 bases). This CDR3 region has 14 residues. The ends were cut back, 4 bases at V and 5 bases at J, with 12 bases in the middle. The V gene's germline CDR1 is SNHLY and CDR2 FYNNEI. The CDR3 nucleotides are TGTGCCAGCAGTGTCGAGGCAGGGGATCAGCCCCAGCATTTT. Amino acids: CASSVEAGDQPQHF.

The genes are TRBV19 and TRBJ2-3, with 8 nucleotides matching TRBD1. Per germline, CDR1 LNHDA and CDR2 SQIVND (reference sequence). J gave up 4 bases and V 7 bases, and 13 bases lay outside the gene matches. This CDR3 comprises 16 residues. The CDR3 sequence: CASTPGWTGRADTQYF. The CDR3 region has the DNA TGTGCCAGTACCCCCGGGTGGACAGGGCGCGCAGATACGCAGTATTTT.

This clone was detected only once. This chain uses TRBV9 with TRBJ2-1; 7 nucleotides line up with TRBD2. V shed 6 bases and J 4 bases; nucleotides not matched to a gene: 13. CDR1 SGDLS and CDR2 YYNGEE come from the germline V gene. This CDR3 spans 16 amino acids. In DNA form, the CDR3 reads TGTGCCAGCACCCCCACGTCGGGAGGACGATACAATGAGCAGTTCTTC. Amino acids: CASTPTSGGRYNEQFF.

This chain uses TRBV5-6 with TRBJ1-1; possible D gene TRBD1, 6 bases. The CDR3 consists of 13 residues. V gave up 4 bases and J gave up 1 base, with 8 bases separating them. Germline CDR1 SGHDT, CDR2 YYEEEE. CDR3 sequence: CASSPTGNTEAFF. The CDR3 DNA sequence: TGTGCCAGCAGCCCGACAGGGAACACTGAAGCTTTCTTT.

The gene calls are TRBV2 and TRBJ1-1; perhaps TRBD1 as D (5 bases). Trimming took 0 bases from V and 1 from J, leaving 12 bases between them. The CDR3 length is 16 residues. Per germline, CDR1 SNHLY and CDR2 FYNNEI. The CDR3 sequence: CASSEALGLSNTEAFF. CDR3 DNA sequence: TGTGCCAGCAGTGAAGCTTTGGGACTATCGAACACTGAAGCTTTCTTT.

The V and J genes are TRBV15 and TRBJ2-6; D is unclear. Trimming stripped 0 bases from V and 4 bases from J, with 4 bases between. The CDR3 length is 14 residues. Germline V gene data show CDR1 as LNHNV and CDR2 as YYDKDF (reference sequence). CDR3 residues: CATSRDSGANVLTF. CDR3 nucleotides: TGTGCCACCAGCAGAGATAGCGGGGCCAACGTCCTGACTTTC.

This sequence joins TRBV10-2 and TRBJ2-3; 8 bases are a match to TRBD2. The junction had 5 bases not matched to a gene; V was cut back by 4 bases and J by 2 bases. Germline V gene data show CDR1 as WSHSY and CDR2 as SAAADI. There are 15 residues in the CDR3. The CDR3 DNA sequence: TGCGCCAGCAGTGTAGGTAGCGGGATCACAGATACGCAGTATTTT. Residues: CASSVGSGITDTQYF.

On this clone itself: Its ends do not fully match the called genes, so a read error is possible. The V gene is TRBV28, the J gene TRBJ2-7; 10 bases are shared with TRBD1. CDR3 length: 11 residues. Looked up from germline, CDR1 is MDHEN and CDR2 is SYDVKM. Here the CDR3 DNA reads TGTGCCAGCAGTAGGGGACAGGGGATTTGGTTC. This sequence encodes CASSRGQGIWF.

The chain is built from TRBV7-9 and TRBJ2-7; no clear D. Trimming removed 2 bases from V and 0 bases from J, with 11 bases in between. The CDR3 runs to 15 residues. Germline assignment: CDR1 SEHNR and CDR2 FQNEAQ (reference sequence). The CDR3 protein is CASSLSPELSYEQYF. The CDR3 coding sequence is TGTGCCAGCAGCTTATCACCCGAACTCTCCTACGAGCAGTACTTC.

This chain connects TRBV10-3 to TRBJ1-3, with 8 bases matching TRBD1. The V segment lost 11 bases and the J segment 8 bases; nucleotides outside the gene matches: 11. The CDR3 is 13 amino acids. Germline CDR1 reads ENHRY; CDR2 reads SYGVKD. CDR3 loop: CAVTGGNQDTIYF. The CDR3 coding sequence is TGTGCCGTCACAGGGGGTAATCAAGACACCATATATTTT.

This chain links TRBV7-9 with TRBJ2-7; D remains unclear. This CDR3 is 14 amino acids long. V gave up 5 bases and J gave up 0 bases, with 11 bases separating them. CDR1 and CDR2 (germline): SEHNR, FQNEAQ (reference sequence). CDR3 amino acids: CASSRSATSYEQYF. The CDR3 region has the DNA TGTGCCAGCAGCAGAAGCGCCACCTCCTACGAGCAGTACTTC.

The chain combines TRBV6-6 with TRBJ1-2; D is ambiguous. The CDR3 has 12 residues. Between the trimmed V and J ends, which lost 6 bases and 8 bases, there was a span of 13 bases. In germline, CDR1 is MNHNY, CDR2 SVGAGI (reference sequence). Here the CDR3 DNA reads TGTGCCAGCAGGGGCTCGGGAAGGGGCTACACCTTC. It translates to CASRGSGRGYTF.

The genes are TRBV27 and TRBJ2-1; unclear D gene. There are 12 residues in the CDR3. Germline CDR1 is MNHEY and CDR2 is SMNVEV (reference sequence). With 5 bases removed from V and 5 bases from J, the gap between germline ends came to 7 bases. The CDR3, as DNA: TGTGCCAGCAGTGCCTATAACAATGAGCAGTTCTTC. This gives the protein CASSAYNNEQFF.

V usage is TRBV7-2 and J usage is TRBJ1-6; 8 nucleotides line up with TRBD1. The CDR3 is 15 residues long. Germline CDR1 SGHTA, CDR2 FQGNSA. Germline trimming cut 1 base from V and 5 bases from J; bases unmatched to any gene: 1. In nucleotides, the CDR3 is TGTGCCAGCAGCTTAGAGACAGGGGATAATTCACCCCTCCACTTT. It yields the protein CASSLETGDNSPLHF.

The chain combines TRBV11-2 with TRBJ2-7, with 9 nucleotides matching TRBD1. The germline V gene encodes CDR1 SGHAT and CDR2 FQNNGV. V lost 1 base to trimming and J lost 0 bases; unmatched junction nucleotides: 7. The CDR3 runs 17 residues. CDR3 region: CASSLVRDRDFSYEQYF. As DNA, the CDR3 is TGTGCCAGCAGCTTAGTAAGGGACAGGGACTTCTCCTACGAGCAGTACTTC.

This chain joins TRBV28 and TRBJ2-4; TRBD2 matches 11 bases. Germline V lookup: CDR1 MDHEN, CDR2 SYDVKM. V shed 6 bases and J 0 bases; nucleotides not matched to a gene: 16. The CDR3 sequence is 20 residues long. Here the CDR3 DNA reads TGTGCCAGCAGCTTGGCCTCTGGACTAGCGGGTGGGGGAGCCAAAAACATTCAGTACTTC. Translation gives CASSLASGLAGGGAKNIQYF.

The chain carries TRBV7-2 and TRBJ2-5; possible D gene TRBD1, 7 bases. This CDR3 has 14 amino acids. Deletions cut 5 bases from V and 5 bases from J, with 15 bases between. Looked up from germline, CDR1 is SGHTA and CDR2 is FQGNSA. CDR3 DNA: TGTGCCAGCAGCCGACAGGGAGGATCGGAGACCCAGTACTTC. Translating gives CASSRQGGSETQYF. Full variable domain (rest looked up from reference TRBV7-2 and TRBJ2-5): GAGVSQSPSNKVTEKGKDVELRCDPISGHTALYWYRQSLGQGLEFLIYFQGNSAPDKSGLPSDRFSAERTGGSVSTLTIQRTQQEDSAVYLCASSRQGGSETQYFGPGTRLLVL.

This chain connects TRBV5-6 to TRBJ2-2; D possibly corresponds to TRBD2 (6 bases). The germline V and J ends were trimmed by 0 bases and 6 bases, with 9 bases remaining between them. This CDR3 has 14 amino acids. Germline values: CDR1 SGHDT, CDR2 YYEEEE. In nucleotides, the CDR3 is TGTGCCAGCAGCTTGGTACTAGCATCCGGGGAGCTGTTTTTT. Translation: CASSLVLASGELFF.

This chain connects TRBV11-1 to TRBJ1-2; D uncertain. The CDR3 extends over 12 amino acids. Deletions cut 1 base from V and 4 bases from J, with 4 bases between. Germline CDR1 reads SGHAT; CDR2 reads FQDESV (reference sequence). The CDR3 DNA reads TGTGCCAGCAGCTTAGGCAGCTATGGCTACACCTTC. This translates into CASSLGSYGYTF.